A selection of T cell receptor beta chains follows, all from one sample in a study of cytomegalovirus exposure and HLA in healthy donors. TCRdb keeps only in-frame clones here, not all; method: immunoSEQ multiplex PCR. There are approximately 240,000 clones in the sample; over 80% occur only once, and approximately 1% lies in the top ten. The material sequenced was PBMCs. The receptor set was obtained from a woman aged 18-29 years in good health and CMV-seronegative. Both conserved end residues are part of each CDR3. D genes are given only for firm matches. Clone size appears in some rows only: once, few, many, or a class for an expanded clone.

j_gene,d_gene,v_gene,abundance,CDR3nt,CDR3aa
TRBJ2-5,TRBD2,TRBV29-1,.,TGCAGCGTTGAAGTCGCGGGCGGGAGCGAGACCCAGTACTTC,CSVEVAGGSETQYF
TRBJ2-3,TRBD2,TRBV6-1,.,TGTGCCAGCGGACGACCTAGCGGGAGGGCAGATACGCAGTATTTT,CASGRPSGRADTQYF
TRBJ2-1,TRBD2,TRBV4-1,few,TGCGCCAGCAGCCAGACTAGCGGGAGATCTGGGAATGAGCAGTTCTTC,CASSQTSGRSGNEQFF
TRBJ2-5,TRBD2,TRBV7-2,.,TGTGCCAGCAGCTTAGTAGGGCTAGCGGGTTTAGCGACCCAGTACTTC,CASSLVGLAGLATQYF
TRBJ1-3,.,TRBV4-2,.,TGTGCCAGCAGCCGAGACTCACAGGGATTCGGGTCTGGAAACACCATATATTTT,CASSRDSQGFGSGNTIYF
TRBJ1-1,.,TRBV6-1,once,TGTGCCAGCATCCCCAACAAGGGGGGGGTCACTGAAGCTTTCTTT,CASIPNKGGVTEAFF
TRBJ1-1,.,TRBV30,.,TGTGCCTGGAGTGTTGGAGGGAACGCTTTCTTT,CAWSVGGNAFF
TRBJ2-7,TRBD1,TRBV6-1,few,TGTGCCAGCGGGACAGGTCTTATTTCGGGGGAGCAGTACTTC,CASGTGLISGEQYF
TRBJ2-1,TRBD2,TRBV29-1,.,TGCAGCGGGGTTACCGGGACTAGCGGGTACAATGAGCAGTTCTTC,CSGVTGTSGYNEQFF
TRBJ2-7,TRBD2,TRBV11-2,.,TGTGCCAGCAGCCGCGGACTAGTAGGCGAGCAGTACTTC,CASSRGLVGEQYF
TRBJ2-7,.,TRBV4-2,.,TGTGCCAGCAGCGACAGTGATTACTCTTACGAGCAGTACTTC,CASSDSDYSYEQYF
TRBJ2-1,TRBD1,TRBV7-9,.,TGTGCCAGCAGCTTAGAGGCGACAGGGGGGGGGAATCCCTACAATGAGCAGTTCTTC,CASSLEATGGGNPYNEQFF
TRBJ1-4,TRBD1,TRBV28,.,TGTGCCAGCAGTTCGGACAGGGGGCGGGTAGCCGAAAAACTGTTTTTT,CASSSDRGRVAEKLFF
TRBJ2-7,TRBD1,TRBV28,.,TGTGCCAGCAGTTTAAGGGCCGGAGACAGGGCCCAAGAGCAGTACTTC,CASSLRAGDRAQEQYF
TRBJ2-7,.,TRBV27,.,TGTGCCAGCAGCCCCGGGCGGGGCGGGATTACCTACGAGCAGTACTTC,CASSPGRGGITYEQYF
TRBJ1-2,TRBD1,TRBV9,.,TGTGCCAGCAGCGTAGGAAACACTTCACAGACAGGGGCCTATGGCTACACCTTC,CASSVGNTSQTGAYGYTF
TRBJ2-2,.,TRBV7-4,.,TGTGCCAGCAGCTTCAAGGGGGACACGAGGACCGGGGAGCTGTTTTTT,CASSFKGDTRTGELFF
TRBJ1-2,TRBD1,TRBV18,.,TGTGCCAGCTCACCTAGGACAGGACTGGACTATGGCTACACCTTC,CASSPRTGLDYGYTF
TRBJ1-1,TRBD1,TRBV18,.,TGTGCCAGCTCACCCCAGGGGGGTACTGAAGCTTTCTTT,CASSPQGGTEAFF
TRBJ1-6,.,TRBV13,.,TGTGCCAGCAGCTTAGGCCAGGCCTATAATTCACCCCTCCACTTT,CASSLGQAYNSPLHF
TRBJ1-2,TRBD1,TRBV6-5,.,TGTGCCAGCAGTAACAGGGGGCATGCTGGCTACACCTTC,CASSNRGHAGYTF
TRBJ2-1,TRBD1,TRBV27,.,TGTGCCAGCAGTCAAGGGACAGGCTCCTACAATGAGCAGTTCTTC,CASSQGTGSYNEQFF
TRBJ1-5,TRBD1,TRBV27,.,TGTGCCAGCAGCCCACTCACCGGGACAGGGAATGTAGCCAATCAGCCCCAGCATTTT,CASSPLTGTGNVANQPQHF